These 8 T cell receptor beta chains were all obtained from the same sample, sequenced in a study of graft-versus-host responses after intestinal transplantation. Generated by immunoSEQ multiplex PCR, the TCRdb table keeps only in-frame clones and is missing some. This sample carries approximately 100,000 clones, roughly 88% of them seen once, and the ten largest clones take around 1.4%. Sample: PBMCs, taken 255 days after intestinal transplant. The receptors were sampled from a human patient who received an intestinal transplant, so some T cells may come from the graft donor.

V and J are TRBV6-1 and TRBJ1-5; TRBD1 might be the D (6 bases). Trimming pared 6 bases from V and 0 bases from J, leaving 9 bases between. CDR3 size: 14 residues. Germline CDR1 MNHNS, CDR2 SASEGT. The CDR3 sequence is CASRDRYSNQPQHF. The CDR3 bases are TGTGCCAGCAGGGACAGATATAGCAATCAGCCCCAGCATTTT.

This rearrangement joins TRBV2 to TRBJ2-7, with a tentative D call TRBD1 (7 bases). Germline values: CDR1 SNHLY, CDR2 FYNNEI. The CDR3 has 14 amino acids. Between the trimmed V and J ends, which lost 6 bases and 2 bases, there was a span of 14 bases. This CDR3 is CASRPQGGAYEQYF. The CDR3 DNA is TGTGCCAGCAGACCCCAGGGGGGCGCCTACGAGCAGTACTTC.

The chain links TRBV18 to TRBJ2-2; D tentatively fits TRBD1 or TRBD2 (6 bases each). CDR1 is KGHSH and CDR2 is LQKENI in the germline V gene. CDR3 size: 16 residues. V lost 3 bases to trimming and J lost 3 bases, with 14 bases between them. CDR3 nucleotides: TGTGCCAGCTCACCTCTCGTCGGGGGCGACACCGGGGAGCTGTTTTTT. As protein: CASSPLVGGDTGELFF.

V and J are TRBV4-2 and TRBJ2-3; TRBD2 matches at 14 bases. After removal of 0 bases from V and 6 bases from J, the junction contained 2 bases not matched to a gene. The CDR3 loop spans 16 amino acids. Germline assignment: CDR1 LGHNA and CDR2 YNFKEQ. The CDR3, as DNA: TGTGCCAGCAGCCAAGAGACTAGCGGGGGGGCCGATACGCAGTATTTT. Its translation: CASSQETSGGADTQYF.

V and J are TRBV9 and TRBJ2-2, with D perhaps matching TRBD1 or TRBD2 (6 bases each). V lost 3 bases and J lost 4, with 10 bases in between. Germline CDR1 is SGDLS and CDR2 is YYNGEE. The CDR3 is 14 amino acids. The CDR3 here is CASSAGGGTGELFF. CDR3 nucleotides: TGTGCCAGCAGCGCCGGAGGGGGCACCGGGGAGCTGTTTTTT.

This clone was seen more than once but under ten times. The CDR3 nucleotides read TGTGCCAGCAGCCTCACAGGGGGTTTGAACATTCAGTACTTC. Translation gives CASSLTGGLNIQYF. The J gene is TRBJ2-4, the V gene TRBV7-2; 8 positions match TRBD1. Germline CDR1 and CDR2: SGHTA and FQGNSA. The CDR3 has 14 residues. The J segment lost 7 bases and the V segment lost 5 bases, leaving 7 bases of the junction unmatched.

This rearrangement joins TRBV7-2 to TRBJ2-7, with D maybe TRBD2 (6 bases). V was clipped by 5 bases and J by 5 bases, with 13 bases between them. This CDR3 contains 13 residues. Germline CDR1 SGHTA, CDR2 FQGNSA. The CDR3 protein is CASSDSGTHEQYV. The CDR3 nucleotides read TGTGCCAGCAGCGACTCCGGGACTCACGAGCAGTACGTC.

V gene TRBV28 combines with J gene TRBJ2-2; maybe TRBD2 (6 bases). V shed 5 bases and J shed 1 base, with 14 bases lying between them. Germline CDR1 reads MDHEN; CDR2 reads SYDVKM. This CDR3 is 16 amino acids long. The CDR3 reads CASSRRGRENTGELFF. In DNA, the CDR3 is TGTGCCAGCAGTCGGAGGGGCAGGGAGAACACCGGGGAGCTGTTTTTT.